A selection of T cell receptor beta chains follows, all from one sample in a study of T cell responses to AZD1222 COVID-19 vaccine. TCRdb's table, derived via immunoSEQ multiplex PCR, lists solely in-frame clones and lacks some. Altogether roughly 110,000 clones are present, 80% to 95% being singletons, with the ten largest covering under 10%. Sample: peripheral blood, taken 28 days after the second AZD1222 dose. The receptors come from an adult who received the AZD1222 COVID-19 vaccine. Both conserved end residues are part of each CDR3. A D gene is named only where the DNA matches it firmly. Clone size, where shown, is once, few, many, or a class for clones that have expanded.

J: TRBJ2-1; V: TRBV5-4; size: NA; D: TRBD1; DNA: TGTGCCAGCAGCCCGACAGGGCTCTCCTACAATGAGCAGTTCTTC; CDR3: CASSPTGLSYNEQFF
J: TRBJ1-2; V: TRBV7-2; size: NA; D: NA; DNA: TGTGCCAGCAGCTATGACGGGACTAACTATGGCTACACCTTC; CDR3: CASSYDGTNYGYTF
J: TRBJ1-1; V: TRBV5-4; size: NA; D: NA; DNA: TGTGCCAGCAGCGTGGTAGGGGCGGCCACTGAAGCTTTCTTT; CDR3: CASSVVGAATEAFF
J: TRBJ2-5; V: TRBV6-5; size: NA; D: TRBD2; DNA: TGTGCCAGCAGTAGCGGGAGGGCGGAGACCCAGTACTTC; CDR3: CASSSGRAETQYF
J: TRBJ2-5; V: TRBV5-1; size: NA; D: NA; DNA: TGCGCCAGCAGCTTGTCGGCGGGAAGGGGAGAGACCCAGTACTTC; CDR3: CASSLSAGRGETQYF
J: TRBJ1-1; V: TRBV4-2; size: NA; D: NA; DNA: TGTGCCAGCAGCACCCGGCAGGGACCCCTGAACACTGAAGCTTTCTTT; CDR3: CASSTRQGPLNTEAFF
J: TRBJ2-3; V: TRBV2; size: NA; D: TRBD2; DNA: TGTGCCAGCAGGTTGACTAGCGGCTCAGGAGATACGCAGTATTTT; CDR3: CASRLTSGSGDTQYF
J: TRBJ2-4; V: TRBV10-2; size: NA; D: NA; DNA: TGCGCCAGTGGACAGGGAGGGCCCATAAACATTCAGTACTTC; CDR3: CASGQGGPINIQYF
J: TRBJ2-1; V: TRBV4-1; size: NA; D: TRBD2; DNA: TGCGCCAGCAGCCAAGATGCCCTAGCGGGGGGGAATGAGCAGTTCTTC; CDR3: CASSQDALAGGNEQFF
J: TRBJ2-7; V: TRBV5-4; size: NA; D: TRBD1; DNA: TGTGCCAGCAGGACGGGACAGGGGGGGTCCGAGCAGTACTTC; CDR3: CASRTGQGGSEQYF
J: TRBJ1-1; V: TRBV7-2; size: NA; D: NA; DNA: TGTGCCAGCAGCTTAGATCCGGGGGGAGACACTGAAGCTTTCTTT; CDR3: CASSLDPGGDTEAFF
J: TRBJ2-2; V: TRBV9; size: NA; D: NA; DNA: TGTGCCAGCAGCGAGGGGACCGGGGAGCTGTTTTTT; CDR3: CASSEGTGELFF
J: TRBJ2-5; V: TRBV6-2/TRBV6-3; size: NA; D: NA; DNA: TGTGCCAGCAGTTACCCCCACCGACGGCCTAGGGTGTACTTC; CDR3: CASSYPHRRPRVYF
J: TRBJ1-6; V: TRBV5-4; size: NA; D: NA; DNA: TGTGCCAGCAGTCCCCGGGACACGACCACTCTAAATAATTCACCCCTCCACTTT; CDR3: CASSPRDTTTLNNSPLHF
J: TRBJ2-1; V: TRBV4-3; size: NA; D: NA; DNA: TGCGCCAGCAGCCCCTCGGCGGGGTCCTACAATGAGCAGTTCTTC; CDR3: CASSPSAGSYNEQFF
J: TRBJ1-5; V: TRBV15; size: NA; D: NA; DNA: TGTGCCACCAGCCCCGGGGGGTTTAAGGGCCAGCCCCAGCATTTT; CDR3: CATSPGGFKGQPQHF
J: TRBJ1-4; V: TRBV3-1/TRBV3-2; size: NA; D: NA; DNA: TGTGCCAGCAGCCAATGCCAGGGAGGGGCAACTAATGAAAAACTGTTTTTT; CDR3: CASSQCQGGATNEKLFF
J: TRBJ1-4; V: TRBV19; size: NA; D: NA; DNA: TGTGCCAGTAGTTTTCGAAGGAGAGAAAAACTGTTTTTT; CDR3: CASSFRRREKLFF
J: TRBJ1-1; V: TRBV2; size: NA; D: TRBD1; DNA: TGTGCCAGCAGTCCGGGACAGATGAACACTGAAGCTTTCTTT; CDR3: CASSPGQMNTEAFF
J: TRBJ2-3; V: TRBV14; size: NA; D: NA; DNA: TGTGCCAGCAGCCAGCGACAGGTCACAGATACGCAGTATTTT; CDR3: CASSQRQVTDTQYF
J: TRBJ2-2; V: TRBV19; size: NA; D: NA; DNA: TGTGCCAGTAGTATCGGTGGGCTAGCTGGGACCGGGGAGCTGTTTTTT; CDR3: CASSIGGLAGTGELFF
J: TRBJ1-5; V: TRBV6-2/TRBV6-3; size: NA; D: NA; DNA: TGTGCCAGCAGTTACTCGATTTCGCAGGGATGGGGTAGCAATCAGCCCCAGCATTTT; CDR3: CASSYSISQGWGSNQPQHF
J: TRBJ2-1; V: TRBV19; size: NA; D: TRBD2; DNA: TGTGCCAGTAGTGTGTCCCCGGGGGGTGGGGAGCAGTTCTTC; CDR3: CASSVSPGGGEQFF
J: TRBJ1-6; V: TRBV19; size: NA; D: NA; DNA: TGTGCCAGTAGTATGTTACAGCGAGGGGCCTATAATTCACCCCTCCACTTT; CDR3: CASSMLQRGAYNSPLHF
J: TRBJ2-1; V: TRBV5-1; size: NA; D: TRBD2; DNA: TGCGCCAGCAGCTTGAACGGGAGGGCCGGGGATGAGCAGTTCTTC; CDR3: CASSLNGRAGDEQFF
J: TRBJ1-5; V: TRBV30; size: NA; D: NA; DNA: TGTGCCTGGAGTGTAATGGGTTTACGGAATCAGCCCCAGCATTTT; CDR3: CAWSVMGLRNQPQHF
J: TRBJ1-2; V: TRBV30; size: NA; D: NA; DNA: TGTGCCCTCTCTACCCTCATCGTCCCCCTCGGAGATGGCTACACCTTC; CDR3: CALSTLIVPLGDGYTF
J: TRBJ2-7; V: TRBV28; size: NA; D: NA; DNA: TGTGCCAGCAGTTTATCAGGTGGGACGGGACTTTCCTACGAGCAGTACTTC; CDR3: CASSLSGGTGLSYEQYF
J: TRBJ2-1; V: TRBV9; size: NA; D: TRBD1; DNA: TGTGCCAGCAGCCCTAGGGACAGCATCTCCCGCAATGAGCAGTTCTTC; CDR3: CASSPRDSISRNEQFF
J: TRBJ1-6; V: TRBV18; size: NA; D: NA; DNA: TGTGCCAGCTCACCACCTAAAGGGACGTGGACCTTT; CDR3: CASSPPKGTWTF
J: TRBJ2-7; V: TRBV12-5; size: NA; D: TRBD1; DNA: TGTGCTAGTGGTTTAGGGACAGCCTACGAGCAGTACTTC; CDR3: CASGLGTAYEQYF
J: TRBJ2-7; V: TRBV4-1; size: NA; D: NA; DNA: TGCGCCAGCAGCTATCCGGGACGGACCTACGAGCAGTACTTC; CDR3: CASSYPGRTYEQYF
J: TRBJ2-7; V: TRBV5-6; size: NA; D: NA; DNA: TGTGCCAGCAACTACAGGAGCTCTGAGCAGTACTTC; CDR3: CASNYRSSEQYF
J: TRBJ1-1; V: TRBV6-5; size: NA; D: NA; DNA: TGTGCCAGCAGTACCCGGGGGAGTCACACTGAAGCTTTCTTT; CDR3: CASSTRGSHTEAFF
J: TRBJ1-2; V: TRBV18; size: NA; D: TRBD1; DNA: TGTGCCAGCTCACCAGGGACAGACTATGGCTACACCTTC; CDR3: CASSPGTDYGYTF
J: TRBJ2-5; V: TRBV19; size: NA; D: NA; DNA: TGTGCCAGTAGTGGGCCTCGAAACTCTCTTCTGCGGCAAGAGACCCAGTACTTC; CDR3: CASSGPRNSLLRQETQYF
J: TRBJ2-7; V: TRBV7-9; size: NA; D: NA; DNA: TGTGCCAGCAGCTACGGGGCTCAGGACGAGCAGTACTTC; CDR3: CASSYGAQDEQYF
J: TRBJ2-2; V: TRBV11-1; size: NA; D: TRBD2; DNA: TGTGCCAGCAGCTTCGGGGGGGCCCACACCGGGGAGCTGTTTTTT; CDR3: CASSFGGAHTGELFF
J: TRBJ2-3; V: TRBV5-4; size: once; D: NA; DNA: TGTGCCAGCAGCTTGGAGTACAACACAGATACGCAGTATTTT; CDR3: CASSLEYNTDTQYF
J: TRBJ2-2; V: TRBV6-2/TRBV6-3; size: NA; D: NA; DNA: TGTGCCAGCAGTTACTCCGGGAGACCGGGCACCGGGGAGCTGTTTTTT; CDR3: CASSYSGRPGTGELFF
J: TRBJ2-1; V: TRBV3-1/TRBV3-2; size: NA; D: TRBD2; DNA: TGTGCCAGCAGCCCGGACTTCGCGGGAGGGGGGTCCTACAATGAGCAGTTCTTC; CDR3: CASSPDFAGGGSYNEQFF
J: TRBJ2-1; V: TRBV4-3; size: NA; D: TRBD2; DNA: TGCGCCAGCAGCCAAGAAAAGGGACTAGCTTCCACTTACAATGAGCAGTTCTTC; CDR3: CASSQEKGLASTYNEQFF
J: TRBJ2-1; V: TRBV3-1/TRBV3-2; size: NA; D: TRBD2; DNA: TGTGCCAGCAGCCGCTCGTTTCGCGGGGGAACAACCTACAATGAGCAGTTCTTC; CDR3: CASSRSFRGGTTYNEQFF
J: TRBJ2-7; V: TRBV3-1/TRBV3-2; size: NA; D: NA; DNA: TGTGCCAGCAGCCAAGGAAGCACCTTCGGAGAGCAGTACTTC; CDR3: CASSQGSTFGEQYF
J: TRBJ2-2; V: TRBV5-4; size: NA; D: NA; DNA: TGTGCCAGCAGCTTGGGGGGGGTAGGCCCCGGGGAGCTGTTTTTT; CDR3: CASSLGGVGPGELFF
J: TRBJ1-4; V: TRBV2; size: NA; D: NA; DNA: TGTGCCAGCAGTTCGGACAGTGAAAAACTGTTTTTT; CDR3: CASSSDSEKLFF
J: TRBJ2-3; V: TRBV7-9; size: once; D: TRBD2; DNA: TGTGCCAGCAGCTTAGACAGCGGGGGAATAAGCACAGATACGCAGTATTTT; CDR3: CASSLDSGGISTDTQYF
J: TRBJ2-7; V: TRBV5-6; size: NA; D: NA; DNA: TGTGCCAGCAGCTTCGTGGGGTACGAGCAGTACTTC; CDR3: CASSFVGYEQYF
J: TRBJ1-2; V: TRBV5-4; size: NA; D: NA; DNA: TGTGCCAGCAGCTTGGGGCATACGGGGGGTCTGGGCTACACCTTC; CDR3: CASSLGHTGGLGYTF
J: TRBJ2-7; V: TRBV5-1; size: NA; D: NA; DNA: TGCGCCAGCAGCTTGGGTGGGACTTACAGCTCCTACGAGCAGTACTTC; CDR3: CASSLGGTYSSYEQYF
J: TRBJ1-6; V: TRBV4-3; size: NA; D: TRBD1; DNA: TGCGCCAGCAGCCAAGACCCAACAGGGGGGAGAAGCTCCTATAATTCACCCCTCCACTTT; CDR3: CASSQDPTGGRSSYNSPLHF